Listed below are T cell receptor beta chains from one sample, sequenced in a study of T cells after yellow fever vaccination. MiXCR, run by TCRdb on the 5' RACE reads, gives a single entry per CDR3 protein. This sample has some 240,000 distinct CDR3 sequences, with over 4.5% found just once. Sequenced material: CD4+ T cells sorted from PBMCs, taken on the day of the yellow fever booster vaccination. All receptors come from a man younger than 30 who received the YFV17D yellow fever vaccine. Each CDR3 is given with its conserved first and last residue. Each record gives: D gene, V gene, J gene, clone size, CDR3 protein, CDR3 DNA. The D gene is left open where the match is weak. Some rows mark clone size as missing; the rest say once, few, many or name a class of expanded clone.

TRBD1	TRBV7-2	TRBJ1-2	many	CASSWPPGQGRGYTF	TGTGCCAGCAGCTGGCCGCCGGGACAGGGCCGCGGCTACACCTTC
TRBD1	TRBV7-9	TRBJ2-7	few	CASSPNPIGQGAYEQYF	TGTGCCAGCAGCCCGAACCCCATAGGACAGGGGGCCTACGAGCAGTACTTC
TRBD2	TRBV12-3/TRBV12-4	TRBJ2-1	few	CASRTGGRGSYNEQFF	TGTGCCAGCAGAACGGGGGGAAGAGGCTCCTACAATGAGCAGTTCTTC
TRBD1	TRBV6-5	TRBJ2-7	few	CASSSSGQGIAYEQYF	TGTGCCAGCAGTTCCTCGGGACAGGGCATTGCCTACGAGCAGTACTTC
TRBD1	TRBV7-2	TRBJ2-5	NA	CASSHGTGGGETQYF	TGTGCCAGCAGCCATGGGACAGGTGGGGGAGAGACCCAGTACTTC
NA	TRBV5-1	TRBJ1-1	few	CASSLLGGTEAFF	TGCGCCAGCAGCTTGTTGGGTGGTACTGAAGCTTTCTTT
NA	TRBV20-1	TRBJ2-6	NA	CSASRGGIGANVLTF	TGCAGTGCTAGCCGGGGAGGTATCGGGGCCAACGTCCTGACTTTC
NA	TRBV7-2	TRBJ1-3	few	CASSSSIPQGRSGNTIYF	TGTGCCAGCAGCTCTAGTATTCCCCAGGGCCGCTCTGGAAACACCATATATTTT
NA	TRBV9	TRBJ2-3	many	CASSVNVGSTDTQYF	TGTGCCAGCAGCGTAAATGTGGGAAGCACAGATACGCAGTATTTT
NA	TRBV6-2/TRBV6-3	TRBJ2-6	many	CASRTAGANVLTF	TGTGCCAGCAGGACGGCCGGGGCCAACGTCCTGACTTTC
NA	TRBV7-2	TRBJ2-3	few	CASSSFLDRTDTQYF	TGTGCCAGCAGCTCCTTTCTGGATCGCACAGATACGCAGTATTTT
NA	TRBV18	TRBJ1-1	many	CASSPSGTYTEAFF	TGTGCCAGCTCACCGTCCGGGACCTACACTGAAGCTTTCTTT
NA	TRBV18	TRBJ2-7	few	CASSPMESYEQYF	TGTGCCAGCTCACCAATGGAGTCCTACGAGCAGTACTTC
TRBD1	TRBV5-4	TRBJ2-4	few	CASSFRAGQGLNIQYF	TGTGCCAGCAGCTTCCGCGCCGGACAGGGGCTCAACATTCAGTACTTC
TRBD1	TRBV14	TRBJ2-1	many	CASSRRQGAVYNEQFF	TGTGCCAGCAGCCGACGACAGGGGGCCGTCTACAATGAGCAGTTCTTC
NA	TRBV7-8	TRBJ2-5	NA	CASSLTFWDRSLETQYF	TGTGCCAGCAGCTTAACGTTTTGGGACCGATCGTTAGAGACCCAGTACTTC
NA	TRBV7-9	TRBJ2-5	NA	CASSLGQAVHQETQYF	TGTGCCAGCAGCCTAGGACAAGCTGTCCACCAAGAGACCCAGTACTTC
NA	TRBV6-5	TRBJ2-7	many	CASSYDSPGSYEQYF	TGTGCCAGCAGTTACGATAGTCCAGGTTCCTACGAGCAGTACTTC
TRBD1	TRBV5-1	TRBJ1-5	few	CASSWGDRESQPQHF	TGCGCCAGCAGCTGGGGGGACAGGGAAAGTCAGCCCCAGCATTTT
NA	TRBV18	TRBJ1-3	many	CASSPNRQFTAGNTIYF	TGTGCCAGCTCACCGAACAGACAGTTTACTGCTGGAAACACCATATATTTT
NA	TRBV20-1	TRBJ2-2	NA	CSASPPRNTGELFF	TGCAGTGCTAGTCCACCGCGGAACACCGGGGAGCTGTTTTTT
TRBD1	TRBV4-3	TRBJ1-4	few	CASSQEADRGLATNEKLFF	TGCGCCAGCAGCCAAGAAGCGGACAGGGGGCTCGCAACTAATGAAAAACTGTTTTTT
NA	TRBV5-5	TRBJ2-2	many	CASSGGPVGTGELFF	TGTGCCAGCAGCGGGGGACCGGTGGGCACCGGGGAGCTGTTTTTT
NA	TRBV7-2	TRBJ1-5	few	CASSRDSGPNQPQHF	TGTGCCAGCAGCCGGGACTCGGGCCCCAATCAGCCCCAGCATTTT
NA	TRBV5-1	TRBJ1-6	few	CASSAHNPLHF	TGCGCCAGCAGCGCCCACAACCCCCTCCACTTT
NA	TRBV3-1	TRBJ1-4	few	CASSQLNEKLFF	TGTGCCAGCAGCCAGCTGAATGAAAAACTGTTTTTT
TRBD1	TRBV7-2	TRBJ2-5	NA	CASSSWGTGPQETQYF	TGTGCCAGCAGCTCCTGGGGGACAGGTCCACAAGAGACCCAGTACTTC
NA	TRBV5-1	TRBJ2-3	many	CASSAAGGSTDTQYF	TGCGCCAGCAGCGCGGCTGGGGGAAGCACAGATACGCAGTATTTT
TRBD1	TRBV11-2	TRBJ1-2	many	CASSLDRTGLSGYTF	TGTGCCAGCAGCTTAGACCGGACAGGCTTGAGTGGCTACACCTTC
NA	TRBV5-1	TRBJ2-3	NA	CASSFVPSGTDTQYF	TGCGCCAGCAGCTTCGTCCCAAGCGGCACAGATACGCAGTATTTT
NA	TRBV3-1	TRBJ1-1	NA	CASSLRQETEAFF	TGTGCCAGCAGCCTCCGACAGGAGACTGAAGCTTTCTTT
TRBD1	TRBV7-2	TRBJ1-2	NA	CASSSQGAGYGYTF	TGTGCCAGCAGCTCCCAGGGGGCTGGATATGGCTACACCTTC
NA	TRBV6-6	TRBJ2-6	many	CASSPPGTRVSGANVLTF	TGTGCCAGCAGCCCCCCCGGGACAAGGGTCTCTGGGGCCAACGTCCTGACTTTC
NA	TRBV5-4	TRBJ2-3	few	CASSFLATDTQYF	TGTGCCAGCAGCTTCCTGGCCACAGATACGCAGTATTTT
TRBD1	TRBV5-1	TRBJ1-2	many	CASRRSSGGDPYGYTF	TGCGCCAGCAGACGATCGTCAGGGGGCGACCCCTATGGCTACACCTTC
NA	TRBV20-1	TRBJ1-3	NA	CSARQSSGNTIYF	TGCAGTGCGAGACAGAGCTCTGGAAACACCATATATTTT
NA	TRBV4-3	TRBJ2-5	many	CASSQERAGSVETQYF	TGCGCCAGCAGCCAAGAGCGGGCCGGCAGTGTAGAGACCCAGTACTTC
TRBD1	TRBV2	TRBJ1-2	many	CASKRDRGNYGYTF	TGTGCCAGCAAACGGGACAGGGGAAACTATGGCTACACCTTC
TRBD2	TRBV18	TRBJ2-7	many	CASSPGGTYEQYF	TGTGCCAGCTCACCGGGAGGGACCTACGAGCAGTACTTC
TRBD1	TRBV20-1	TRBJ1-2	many	CSASPGQGDNYGYTF	TGCAGTGCTAGTCCTGGACAGGGGGATAACTATGGCTACACCTTC
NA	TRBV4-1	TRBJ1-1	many	CASSQGIGRTNTEAFF	TGCGCCAGCAGCCAAGGTATAGGGCGGACGAACACTGAAGCTTTCTTT
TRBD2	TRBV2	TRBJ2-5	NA	CATTGGNGETQYF	TGTGCCACAACGGGGGGGAATGGAGAGACCCAGTACTTC
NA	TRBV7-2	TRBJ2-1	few	CASSLSGANEQFF	TGTGCCAGCAGCTTATCGGGGGCTAATGAGCAGTTCTTC